Shown below are 6 T cell receptor beta chains from a single sample sequenced in a study of cytotoxic CD8 clonotypes in ibrutinib-treated CLL. Measured with immunoSEQ multiplex PCR; TCRdb has only the in-frame clones, and not every one. The table records 9,000 or so clones, approximately 60% of them present only once. The starting material was PBMCs, obtained before ibrutinib treatment. All receptors derive from a human donor with chronic lymphocytic leukemia.

The chain joins TRBV30 to TRBJ2-7; D is ambiguous. This CDR3 is built from 12 residues. Germline lookup yields CDR1 GTSNPN and CDR2 SVGIG (reference sequence). V was clipped by 3 bases and J by 2 bases, with 8 bases between them. CDR3 sequence (DNA): TGTGCCTGGAGGCAAGGGCCCTACGAGCAGTACTTC. Protein product: CAWRQGPYEQYF.

The chain uses TRBV4-2 and TRBJ1-4; TRBD1 agrees at 10 bases. Germline loops: CDR1 LGHNA, CDR2 YNFKEQ. This CDR3 is built from 20 residues. Trimming at V came to 0 bases and at J to 8 bases, leaving 18 bases not matched to a gene. CDR3 DNA sequence: TGTGCCAGCAGCCAAGATCCCCTGACAGGGGGCGCCGGTTTAGGCGAAAAACTGTTTTTT. Translated: CASSQDPLTGGAGLGEKLFF.

The chain is built from TRBV5-4 and TRBJ1-2, with 8 bases that match TRBD1. Germline CDR1 reads SGHNT; CDR2 reads YYREEE (reference sequence). The CDR3 spans 15 residues. With 4 bases clipped from V and 6 bases from J, the junction kept 11 bases outside the gene matches. The CDR3 DNA sequence: TGTGCCAGCAGCCTGGAAGGACAGGGAGTGGATGGCTACACCTTC. The encoded protein is CASSLEGQGVDGYTF.

The chain joins TRBV19 to TRBJ2-5; possible D gene TRBD1, 5 bases. Trimming took off 7 bases at V and 2 bases at J, with 17 bases between the two ends. The CDR3 loop spans 15 amino acids. Germline V gene lookup returns CDR1 LNHDA and CDR2 SQIVND (reference sequence). CDR3 loop: CASTAFGQGQETQYF. The CDR3 DNA reads TGTGCCAGTACCGCCTTCGGGCAGGGACAAGAGACCCAGTACTTC.

The rearrangement links TRBV9 to TRBJ2-5; perhaps D is TRBD1 or TRBD2 (5 bases each). V was pared by 0 bases and J by 5 bases, with 11 bases between. Germline V gene lookup returns CDR1 SGDLS and CDR2 YYNGEE. The CDR3 has 14 amino acids. CDR3 residues: CASSVGDAGETQYF. The DNA of the CDR3 is TGTGCCAGCAGCGTAGGGGACGCTGGGGAGACCCAGTACTTC.

This clone was counted a single time. One end of the junction varies from germline; a read error may be responsible. The J gene is TRBJ1-3, the V gene TRBV7-6, with a tentative D call TRBD1 (6 bases). Germline V gene sequence: CDR1 SGHVS, CDR2 FNYEAQ. There are 13 residues in the CDR3. The CDR3 nucleotides are TGTGCCAGCAGCTTAGAACAGGGAAGCACCATATATTTT. Translated, it gives CASSLEQGSTIYF.